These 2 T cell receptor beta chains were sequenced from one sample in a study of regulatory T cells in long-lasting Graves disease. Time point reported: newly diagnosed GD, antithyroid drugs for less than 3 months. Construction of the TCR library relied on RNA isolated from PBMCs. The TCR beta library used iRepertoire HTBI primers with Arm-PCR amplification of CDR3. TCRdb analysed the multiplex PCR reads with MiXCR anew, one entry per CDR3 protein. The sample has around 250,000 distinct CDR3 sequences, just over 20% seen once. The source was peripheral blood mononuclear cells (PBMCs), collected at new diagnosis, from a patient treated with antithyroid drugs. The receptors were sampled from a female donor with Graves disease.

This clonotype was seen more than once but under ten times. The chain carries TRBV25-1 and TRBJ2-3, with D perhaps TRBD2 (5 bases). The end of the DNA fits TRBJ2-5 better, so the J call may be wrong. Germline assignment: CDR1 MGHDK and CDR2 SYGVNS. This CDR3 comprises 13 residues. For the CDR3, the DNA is TGTGCCAGCAGTTCGGGGAATGGGGAGACCCAGTACTTC. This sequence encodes CASSSGNGETQYF.

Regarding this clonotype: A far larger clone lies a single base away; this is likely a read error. CDR3 nucleotides: TGTGCCATCAGTGACACACTAGCGGGAGAGTACAATGAGCAGTTCTTC. Protein sequence: CAISDTLAGEYNEQFF. The chain carries TRBV10-3 and TRBJ2-1, with TRBD2 matching over 11 bases. The CDR3 consists of 16 residues. Germline trimming cut 3 bases from V and 4 bases from J; bases unmatched to any gene: 5. Per germline, CDR1 ENHRY and CDR2 SYGVKD.